Sequencing of this TCR beta chain was carried out in a study of blood T cell repertoires in COVID-19. On the study more broadly: Acute and convalescent COVID-19 specimens originated in the United States, Italy and Spain.

In the authors' workflow: Estimates of nucleated cell counts were drawn from the amplification of reference gene primers. Data came from immunoSEQ multiplex PCR; TCRdb stores just in-frame clones and leaves some out. The D gene and trimming were derived from the DNA, and the V and J assignments and clone size from that table. This sample yields 250,000 or so clones, of which approximately 84% are seen a single time; about 1.7% belongs to the top ten. The participants were between roughly 18 and 89 years old and came from some 25 US areas. This clone was observed once. The CDR3 runs to 13 residues. Germline V gene sequence: CDR1 KGHDR, CDR2 SFDVKD. With 0 bases removed from V and 2 bases from J, the gap between germline ends came to 3 bases.

The sequenced sample was PBMCs or T cells enriched from blood (not recorded which). The chain recombines TRBV24-1 with TRBJ1-2; D is unclear. The clonotype comes from a man aged 55-75 years who had recovered from COVID-19. CDR3 DNA: TGTGCCACCAGTGATTTGCCGAACTATGGCTACACCTTC. It translates to CATSDLPNYGYTF.